Listed below are T cell receptor beta chains from one sample, sequenced in a study of chemoradiotherapy in HPV16-positive cancers. Generated by immunoSEQ multiplex PCR, the TCRdb table keeps only in-frame clones and is missing some. The sample lists more than 20,000 clones; 80% to 90% were seen once. The material sequenced was blood, taken from a patient who underwent chemoradiotherapy. These TCRs come from a human donor with HPV-associated anogenital cancer. Both conserved end residues are part of each CDR3. A D gene is named only where the DNA matches it firmly. Not every row has a clone size; where given, it reads once, few, many or a size class.

TRBV14	.	TRBJ2-1	TRBD2	TGTGCCAGCAGCCCTCGAAAGGGACTAGCGGGAGTAAATGAGCAGTTCTTC	CASSPRKGLAGVNEQFF
TRBV29-1	.	TRBJ2-5	TRBD2	TGCAGCGTTTCCGGGACTAGCTATTGGGAGACCCAGTACTTC	CSVSGTSYWETQYF
TRBV7-2	.	TRBJ2-7	.	TGTGCCAGCAGCCGAGCAGGAGGCCCAAGCTCCTACGAGCAGTACTTC	CASSRAGGPSSYEQYF
TRBV4-3	.	TRBJ1-4	.	TGCGCCAGCAGCCAAGATGGCGTCGTTTCGGCTAATGAAAAACTGTTTTTT	CASSQDGVVSANEKLFF
TRBV6-4	.	TRBJ2-3	TRBD2	TGTGCCAGCAGTGACCCCAGCGGGGGGGCCTCAGGAGATACGCAGTATTTT	CASSDPSGGASGDTQYF
TRBV7-9	few	TRBJ2-7	.	TGTGCCAGCAGCTTGGATGGGACCCCCTACGAGCAGTACTTC	CASSLDGTPYEQYF
TRBV10-3	.	TRBJ1-3	.	TGTGCCATCAAGGTAACAGGGTTAAGCTCTGGAAACACCATATATTTT	CAIKVTGLSSGNTIYF
TRBV7-8	.	TRBJ2-5	TRBD2	TGTGCCAGCAACCACCTGGGACTAGGGGAGACCCAGTACTTC	CASNHLGLGETQYF
TRBV15	once	TRBJ1-5	.	TGTGCCACCAGCTCACGAACCCATCAGCCCCAGCATTTT	CATSSRTHQPQHF
TRBV14	.	TRBJ2-1	TRBD2	TGTGCCAGCAGCCAAGATATCCTGCTAGCGGGATCGGATGAGCAGTTCTTC	CASSQDILLAGSDEQFF
TRBV5-1	.	TRBJ2-3	TRBD2	TGCGCCAGCAGCTTCTTAGCGGGGGAATCAGATACGCAGTATTTT	CASSFLAGESDTQYF
TRBV19	.	TRBJ1-2	TRBD1	TGTGCCAGTAGTAAACTGACAGGGGACTATGGCTACACCTTC	CASSKLTGDYGYTF
TRBV29-1	once	TRBJ2-1	TRBD2	TGCAGCGTTCGTTCTAGCGGGAGGATAAACAATGAGCAGTTCTTC	CSVRSSGRINNEQFF
TRBV6-5	few	TRBJ2-7	TRBD1	TGTGCCAGCAGTTACTCTACAGGGGTCAACGAGCAGTACTTC	CASSYSTGVNEQYF
TRBV27	once	TRBJ2-3	TRBD1	TGTGCCAGCAGCCTCGGGACAGGGCCAGCCGAAGATACGCAGTATTTT	CASSLGTGPAEDTQYF
TRBV2	once	TRBJ2-5	TRBD1	TGTGCCGGGGCTTACAGGGGACGTCAAGAGACCCAGTACTTC	CAGAYRGRQETQYF
TRBV6-6	.	TRBJ1-3	.	TGTGCCAGCAGTATTCGAACAGGGTCAACCGGAAACACCATATATTTT	CASSIRTGSTGNTIYF
TRBV5-1	.	TRBJ2-5	TRBD1	TGCGCCAGCAGGAGATCAGGGGGCGGGGAAGAGACCCAGTACTTC	CASRRSGGGEETQYF
TRBV28	.	TRBJ2-7	.	TGTGCCAGCAGTCTGGACTTAACCAACTCCTACGAGCAGTACTTC	CASSLDLTNSYEQYF
TRBV18	.	TRBJ1-4	.	TGTGCCAGCTCACCTACAGGGTTAGAAAAACTGTTTTTT	CASSPTGLEKLFF
TRBV25-1	.	TRBJ2-4	.	TGTGCCAGCAGTGTCAAGGGGCTCAACATTCAGTACTTC	CASSVKGLNIQYF
TRBV28	.	TRBJ1-3	.	TGTGCCAGCACCTTCCCGGGCTCTGGAAACACCATATATTTT	CASTFPGSGNTIYF